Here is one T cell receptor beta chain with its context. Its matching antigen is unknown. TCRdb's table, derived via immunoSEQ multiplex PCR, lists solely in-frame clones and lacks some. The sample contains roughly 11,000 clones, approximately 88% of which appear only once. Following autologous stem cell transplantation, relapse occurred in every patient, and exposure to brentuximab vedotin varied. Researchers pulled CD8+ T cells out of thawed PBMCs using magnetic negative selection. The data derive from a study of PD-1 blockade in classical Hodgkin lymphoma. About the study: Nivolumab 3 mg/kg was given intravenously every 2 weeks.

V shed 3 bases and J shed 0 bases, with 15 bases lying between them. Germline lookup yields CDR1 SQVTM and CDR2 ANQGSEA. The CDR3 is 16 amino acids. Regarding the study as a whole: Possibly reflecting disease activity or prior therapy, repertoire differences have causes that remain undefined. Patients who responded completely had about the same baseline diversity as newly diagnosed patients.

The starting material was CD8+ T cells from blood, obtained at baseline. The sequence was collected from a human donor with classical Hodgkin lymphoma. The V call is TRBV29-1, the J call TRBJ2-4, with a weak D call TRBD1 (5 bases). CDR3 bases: TGCAGCGTTGATGGGGCGCACCGTCTAGCCAAAAACATTCAGTACTTC. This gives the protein CSVDGAHRLAKNIQYF.